This T cell receptor beta chain was profiled in a study of regulatory and conventional T cells in RAG deficiency. Conventional CD4+ T cells were sorted from blood as CD25-low CD127-high cells. Note on this clone: Antigen: not known.

Germline V gene data show CDR1 as SGHTA and CDR2 as FQGTGA. The CDR3 length is 16 residues. Between the trimmed V and J ends, which lost 5 bases and 1 base, there was a span of 12 bases. Measured with immunoSEQ multiplex PCR; TCRdb has only the in-frame clones, and not every one. The sample contains roughly 13,000 clones, 85% to 95% of which appear only once. Findings and caveats of the study: Omenn patients showed >80% Treg-Tconv overlap and shorter CDR3 lengths. Omenn syndrome and CID/AS patients had roughly 100-fold fewer unique Treg TCR beta sequences, versus about 10-fold elsewhere. Control T-cell subsets had markedly higher Shannon entropy and lower Simpson indices than RAG-deficient patients.

In addition, the sample was reused for a study of regulatory T cells. That work adds: Primers: 52 TRBV forward and 13 TRBJ reverse.

The V and J genes are TRBV7-3 and TRBJ2-6, with D perhaps matching TRBD2 (5 bases). The origin of this receptor is a human donor in good health. Sequenced: CD4+ effector T cells sorted from blood. The CDR3 DNA is TGTGCCAGCAGCCCGAGAGGGCCTTCTGGGGCCAACGTCCTGACTTTC. It encodes CASSPRGPSGANVLTF.